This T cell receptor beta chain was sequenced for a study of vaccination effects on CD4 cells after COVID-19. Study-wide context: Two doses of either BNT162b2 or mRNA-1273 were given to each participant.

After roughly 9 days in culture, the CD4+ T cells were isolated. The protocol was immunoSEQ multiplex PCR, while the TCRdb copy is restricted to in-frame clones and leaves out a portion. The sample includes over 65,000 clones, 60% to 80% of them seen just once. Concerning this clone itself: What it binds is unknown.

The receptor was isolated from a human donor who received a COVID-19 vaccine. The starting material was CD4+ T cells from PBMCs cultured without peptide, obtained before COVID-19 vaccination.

The CDR3 DNA follows: TGTGCCTGGAGTCTGACAGAGACTTTCTTT. This codes for CAWSLTETFF. J is TRBJ1-1 and V is TRBV30, with D possibly being TRBD1 (5 bases). Deletions cut 2 bases from V and 12 bases from J, with 10 bases between. Germline CDR1 and CDR2: GTSNPN and SVGIG (reference sequence). This CDR3 spans 10 amino acids.